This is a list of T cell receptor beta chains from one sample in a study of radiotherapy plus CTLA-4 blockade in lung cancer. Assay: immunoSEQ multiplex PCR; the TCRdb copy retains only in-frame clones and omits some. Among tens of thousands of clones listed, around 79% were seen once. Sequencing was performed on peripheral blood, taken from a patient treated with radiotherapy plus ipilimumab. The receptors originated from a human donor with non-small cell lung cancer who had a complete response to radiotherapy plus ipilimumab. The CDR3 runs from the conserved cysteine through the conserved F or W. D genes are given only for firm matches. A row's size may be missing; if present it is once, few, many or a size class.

TGTGCCAGCAGCACCCGCTTCGGCCGGAACACTGAAGCTTTCTTT | CASSTRFGRNTEAFF | 15 | . | . | TRBJ1-1 | TRBV2
TGCAGCGTTGCCGAACTAGCGTGGGAGACCCAGTACTTC | CSVAELAWETQYF | 13 | TRBD2 | . | TRBJ2-5 | TRBV29-1
TGTGCCAGCTCACCCGTGAGCGGGGTCTACGAGCAGTACTTC | CASSPVSGVYEQYF | 14 | TRBD2 | few | TRBJ2-7 | TRBV18
TGTGCCTGGGACATGAAAACTAATGAAAAACTGTTTTTT | CAWDMKTNEKLFF | 13 | . | . | TRBJ1-4 | TRBV30
TGTGCCAGCAGCTTAGGAGTGGCTGAAGATACGCAGTATTTT | CASSLGVAEDTQYF | 14 | . | . | TRBJ2-3 | TRBV7-2
TGCGCCAGCAGCCCCCCGGGACTAGCGGGAGAGGGGGAGCAGTTCTTC | CASSPPGLAGEGEQFF | 16 | TRBD2 | . | TRBJ2-1 | TRBV5-1
TGCGCCAGCAGCTTTGCTCAAGGGGGAGGTGGTGAAAAACTGTTTTTT | CASSFAQGGGGEKLFF | 16 | . | . | TRBJ1-4 | TRBV5-1
TGCGCCAGCAGTCAGGGACAGGAGACAGATACGCAGTATTTT | CASSQGQETDTQYF | 14 | TRBD1 | . | TRBJ2-3 | TRBV10-1
TGTGCCTGGAGTGCGGGACAGGGGTTCAATGAGCAGTTCTTC | CAWSAGQGFNEQFF | 14 | TRBD1 | . | TRBJ2-1 | TRBV30
TGTGCCAGCAGCTTAGACGCGATTTCATTTTCGAACACCGGGGAGCTGTTTTTT | CASSLDAISFSNTGELFF | 18 | . | . | TRBJ2-2 | TRBV11-3
TGTGCCAGCAGTAAGGACAGGGCAACTAATGAAAAACTGTTTTTT | CASSKDRATNEKLFF | 15 | TRBD1 | . | TRBJ1-4 | TRBV2
TGTGCCAGCAGCTTCGGCGGGGTTTCACCCCTCCACTTT | CASSFGGVSPLHF | 13 | . | few | TRBJ1-6 | TRBV7-9
TGTGCCAGTAGTATGATAGCCGGGGAGCTGTTTTTT | CASSMIAGELFF | 12 | . | . | TRBJ2-2 | TRBV19
TGTGCCAGCAGCTTAGAAAGGGGTCGCGGTGGCTACACCTTC | CASSLERGRGGYTF | 14 | . | . | TRBJ1-2 | TRBV11-2
TGCGCCAGCAGCCAGTACACCGGGACTAGCGAAACAGATACGCAGTATTTT | CASSQYTGTSETDTQYF | 17 | TRBD2 | once | TRBJ2-3 | TRBV4-3
TGTGCCAGCAGCTTACTAGCGGAGGGCGGGGAGCTGTTTTTT | CASSLLAEGGELFF | 14 | TRBD2 | . | TRBJ2-2 | TRBV7-9
TGCGCCAGCAGCCCCGCGACGACGGAACCTGCCAGCTCCTATAATTCACCCCTCCACTTT | CASSPATTEPASSYNSPLHF | 20 | . | once | TRBJ1-6 | TRBV5-1
TGTGCCAGCAGCCCCCGGTTTGCGGGGAATCAGCCCCAGCATTTT | CASSPRFAGNQPQHF | 15 | . | once | TRBJ1-5 | TRBV7-8
TGTGCCAGCAGTTTAAGTGGTTGGGACAGGGCGAACACTGAAGCTTTCTTT | CASSLSGWDRANTEAFF | 17 | TRBD1 | . | TRBJ1-1 | TRBV28
TGTGCCACCCGGAGGGACAGGGGACCAACCACGAACACCGGGGAGCTGTTTTTT | CATRRDRGPTTNTGELFF | 18 | TRBD1 | . | TRBJ2-2 | TRBV19
TGTGCCAGCAGTTTATCCCAGACGGGAGGCTATGGCTACACCTTC | CASSLSQTGGYGYTF | 15 | . | . | TRBJ1-2 | TRBV27
TGTGCCAGTAGTATAAGCCAGCGATATAGCAATCAGCCCCAGCATTTT | CASSISQRYSNQPQHF | 16 | . | . | TRBJ1-5 | TRBV19
TGTGCCATCAGTGATCGAACGACGGGGGCCCGCACAGATACGCAGTATTTT | CAISDRTTGARTDTQYF | 17 | . | once | TRBJ2-3 | TRBV10-3
TGCAGCGCCCAGGGGAGGGGTAGGACCGGGGAGCTGTTTTTT | CSAQGRGRTGELFF | 14 | . | . | TRBJ2-2 | TRBV29-1
TGCAGCGGGCGGGGCGGCGGGGGCCCCAATGAGCAGTTCTTC | CSGRGGGGPNEQFF | 14 | . | few | TRBJ2-1 | TRBV29-1
TGCGCCGTAGCTTGGGGGAGACAGCCCCAGCATTTT | CAVAWGRQPQHF | 12 | . | . | TRBJ1-5 | TRBV10-1
TGTGCCAGCTCCCTACTGGACACCGACGGAAACACCATATATTTT | CASSLLDTDGNTIYF | 15 | . | few | TRBJ1-3 | TRBV18
TGTGCCAGTTTGGACAGGTTATTTACTGAAGCTTTCTTT | CASLDRLFTEAFF | 13 | TRBD1 | few | TRBJ1-1 | TRBV6-1
TGTGCCAGCAGCCCCCGGGACAGTTCAATTAGCAATCAGCCCCAGCATTTT | CASSPRDSSISNQPQHF | 17 | TRBD1 | . | TRBJ1-5 | TRBV5-5
TGTGCCATCAGTGAGTCGGGGGACCGGTTCTTC | CAISESGDRFF | 11 | . | . | TRBJ2-1 | TRBV10-3
TGTGCCAGCAGCCCCCCGGGAGTGCCGGGGGGGAAACTGTTTTTT | CASSPPGVPGGKLFF | 15 | . | few | TRBJ1-4 | TRBV7-2
TGTGCCAGCACCTCATCGTCGGAGATTCACTTATATGGCTACACCTTC | CASTSSSEIHLYGYTF | 16 | . | . | TRBJ1-2 | TRBV28
TGTGCCAGAAGCTTGGGGCAGGGCCCACGGGTGAACACTGAAGCTTTCTTT | CARSLGQGPRVNTEAFF | 17 | . | . | TRBJ1-1 | TRBV5-3
TGTGCTAGTGGTTTGGTACGAGTCTACAATGAGCAGTTCTTC | CASGLVRVYNEQFF | 14 | . | . | TRBJ2-1 | TRBV12-5
TGTGCCAGCAGTGTTGGCAGAAACTATGGCTACACCTTC | CASSVGRNYGYTF | 13 | . | . | TRBJ1-2 | TRBV6-4
TGTGCCAGCAGCGCTACCTACTCTGGAAACACCATATATTTT | CASSATYSGNTIYF | 14 | . | . | TRBJ1-3 | TRBV9
TGTGCCAGCAGCTTAGGGGGGGTCCTATATGGAAACACCATATATTTT | CASSLGGVLYGNTIYF | 16 | . | . | TRBJ1-3 | TRBV13
TGTGCCAGCAGCCCCGACAGGGAGAACCCTGAAGCTTTCTTT | CASSPDRENPEAFF | 14 | TRBD1 | . | TRBJ1-1 | TRBV7-6
TGTGCCAGCAGCGCTGACAGGGGCGCTAATGAAAAACTGTTTTTT | CASSADRGANEKLFF | 15 | TRBD1 | . | TRBJ1-4 | TRBV7-2
TGCGCCAGCAGTGAGGACGGGTCTCGGAACACTGAAGCTTTCTTT | CASSEDGSRNTEAFF | 15 | . | . | TRBJ1-1 | TRBV10-1
TGTGCCAGCTCACCGGTGGGAGAACTGTTTTTT | CASSPVGELFF | 11 | . | . | TRBJ1-4 | TRBV18
TGTGCCAGCAGCTTAGTACAGAGGGGAGAGACCCAGTACTTC | CASSLVQRGETQYF | 14 | . | . | TRBJ2-5 | TRBV11-3
TGTGCCAGCAGTCCGGGGGGGTTGGGGAATCAGCCCCAGCATTTT | CASSPGGLGNQPQHF | 15 | . | . | TRBJ1-5 | TRBV25-1
TGTGCCTGGAGTGCCGGGACAGGGGGCCAGGCAGATACGCAGTATTTT | CAWSAGTGGQADTQYF | 16 | TRBD1 | . | TRBJ2-3 | TRBV30
TGCGCCAGCGAACGTTGTTGCGGCCTGAACTATGGCTACACCTTC | CASERCCGLNYGYTF | 15 | . | . | TRBJ1-2 | TRBV23-1
TGTGCCAGCAGCTTCTCAGGGGCTACGGATCAGCCCCAGCATTTT | CASSFSGATDQPQHF | 15 | . | . | TRBJ1-5 | TRBV7-9
TGTGCCAGCAGTGGGGGGGGGAACACTGAAGCTTTCTTT | CASSGGGNTEAFF | 13 | . | . | TRBJ1-1 | TRBV6-6
TGTGCCAGTAGTATTCTCTCCGGACAGGGGGACTATGGCTACACCTTC | CASSILSGQGDYGYTF | 16 | TRBD1 | . | TRBJ1-2 | TRBV19
TGTGCCAGCAGCTTGGTGGGACAGGGGACCTACAATGAGCAGTTCTTC | CASSLVGQGTYNEQFF | 16 | TRBD1 | . | TRBJ2-1 | TRBV5-5
TGCGCCAGCAGCTTGGAAGCGGGGACAGATACGCAGTATTTT | CASSLEAGTDTQYF | 14 | TRBD2 | . | TRBJ2-3 | TRBV5-1
TGTGCCAGCTCACCTCCCGGGACAGGCCACAATGAGCAGTTCTTC | CASSPPGTGHNEQFF | 15 | TRBD1 | . | TRBJ2-1 | TRBV18
TGTGCCAGCAGCTTGTGGACAGAACAAGAGACCCAGTACTTC | CASSLWTEQETQYF | 14 | . | . | TRBJ2-5 | TRBV5-6
TGTGCCAGCAGCCCAGGGACACTTTCCGGAAACACCATATATTTT | CASSPGTLSGNTIYF | 15 | . | few | TRBJ1-3 | TRBV6-1
TGTGCCAGCAGCTTTCGGGAGTCCCTCAGGGGCGAGCAGTACTTC | CASSFRESLRGEQYF | 15 | . | . | TRBJ2-7 | TRBV5-6